Below, 10 T cell receptor beta chains from the same sample are listed, as sequenced in a study of blood T cell repertoires in COVID-19. Data came from immunoSEQ multiplex PCR; TCRdb stores just in-frame clones and leaves some out. This table holds approximately 110,000 clones, roughly 80% found once. Material: peripheral blood. All receptors come from a man in his sixties or seventies with active or convalescent COVID-19.

This chain joins TRBV12-5 and TRBJ2-1, with a weak D call TRBD2 (5 bases). Germline V gene sequence: CDR1 LGHNT, CDR2 FRNRAP. The germline V and J ends were trimmed by 6 bases and 12 bases, with 18 bases remaining between them. This CDR3 has 13 amino acids. The CDR3 sequence is CASGKAGPGGQFF. The CDR3 coding sequence is TGTGCTAGTGGGAAAGCAGGACCTGGAGGGCAGTTCTTC.

Note on this clone: The identical CDR3 is also encoded by other nucleotide sequences in the sample. This chain joins TRBV12-3 or TRBV12-4 and TRBJ1-2, with D tentatively TRBD1 (6 bases). This CDR3 is built from 13 residues. Trimming shortened V by 3 bases and J by 4 bases, and 9 bases separated the two germline ends. Here the CDR3 reads CASSLGQGYGYTF. CDR3 bases: TGTGCCAGCAGTTTGGGACAAGGCTATGGCTACACCTTC.

This chain joins TRBV19 and TRBJ1-4; perhaps TRBD1 as D (6 bases). Germline V lookup: CDR1 LNHDA, CDR2 SQIVND (reference sequence). Trimming removed 5 bases from V and 8 bases from J, with 9 bases in between. This CDR3 is built from 12 residues. DNA of the CDR3: TGTGCCAGTAGTCGCAGGGGCGAAAAACTGTTTTTT. Encoded protein: CASSRRGEKLFF.

The chain combines TRBV19 with TRBJ1-2, with D possibly TRBD1 on 6 matching bases. CDR3 length: 12 residues. V was clipped by 6 bases and J by 4 bases, with 9 bases between them. From germline, CDR1 is LNHDA and CDR2 SQIVND (reference sequence). The CDR3 bases are TGTGCCAGTAGGGACAGCTCCTATGGCTACACCTTC. It encodes CASRDSSYGYTF.

With regard to this clone: This sample includes further DNA sequences coding for the same CDR3. The chain combines TRBV4-1 with TRBJ2-3, with 7 bases fitting TRBD1. V lost 0 bases, J lost 2 bases, and 5 bases stayed unmatched. The CDR3 is 16 amino acids. The germline V gene encodes CDR1 MGHRA and CDR2 YSYEKL. DNA for the CDR3: TGCGCCAGCAGCCAAGATCGACAGGGTCCCACAGATACGCAGTATTTT. Translating it yields CASSQDRQGPTDTQYF.

This clone was found a few times. The chain links TRBV10-3 to TRBJ1-2, with D uncertain. Trimming left V 4 bases short and J 8 bases short, with 8 bases between. CDR1 and CDR2 from the germline V gene are ENHRY and SYGVKD. The CDR3 length is 11 residues. CDR3 sequence reads: CAISGGRGYTF. The CDR3 region has the DNA TGTGCCATCAGTGGTGGGAGAGGCTACACCTTC.

The J gene is TRBJ2-1, the V gene TRBV6-4; 9 bases map to TRBD2. CDR3 length: 13 amino acids. Germline trimming cut 9 bases from V and 0 bases from J; bases unmatched to any gene: 0. CDR1 MRHNA and CDR2 SNTAGT come from the germline V gene. CDR3 in amino acids: CARTSGSYNEQFF. CDR3 sequence (DNA): TGTGCCAGGACTAGCGGCTCCTACAATGAGCAGTTCTTC.

This clone was counted a few times. The chain uses TRBV19 and TRBJ1-2; D gene ambiguous. In germline, CDR1 is LNHDA, CDR2 SQIVND (reference sequence). V lost 3 bases and J lost 6, with 17 bases in between. This CDR3 has 15 amino acids. The CDR3 is CASSIPGEGWNGYTF. In DNA form, the CDR3 reads TGTGCCAGTAGTATTCCAGGTGAGGGATGGAATGGCTACACCTTC.

This chain uses TRBV2 with TRBJ2-5, with a weak D call TRBD2 (6 bases). The V and J ends lost 7 bases and 4 bases respectively, with 10 bases between them. CDR3 length: 12 residues. Germline assignment: CDR1 SNHLY and CDR2 FYNNEI. CDR3 bases: TGTGCCAGCATGGAGGGGCGAGAGACCCAGTACTTC. Its protein is CASMEGRETQYF. The full variable domain, in which reference TRBV2 and TRBJ2-5 provide the parts outside the CDR3, is EPEVTQTPSHQVTQMGQEVILRCVPISNHLYFYWYRQILGQKVEFLVSFYNNEISEKSEIFDDQFSVERPDGSNFTLKIRSTKLEDSAMYFCASMEGRETQYFGPGTRLLVL.

The V gene is TRBV6-6, the J gene TRBJ1-1, with TRBD1 identical over 8 bases. Trimming took 4 bases from V and 5 from J; bases not matched to a gene: 9. CDR3 length: 15 amino acids. The germline CDR1 and CDR2 sequences are MNHNY and SVGAGI (reference sequence). CDR3 residues: CASSSSGQVETEAFF. DNA for the CDR3: TGTGCCAGCAGTTCATCGGGACAGGTCGAGACTGAAGCTTTCTTT.